These 16 T cell receptor beta chains originate from one sample sequenced in a study of blood T cell repertoires in COVID-19. The assay was immunoSEQ multiplex PCR, and TCRdb's table has in-frame clones only and misses some. This table holds 76,000 or so clones, around nine tenths found once. The sequencing sample was made of peripheral blood. These receptors all come from a man younger than 45 with acute or convalescent COVID-19.

The CDR3: CASRPGLAKNIQYF. CDR3 DNA sequence: TGTGCCAGCCGACCGGGACTAGCCAAAAACATTCAGTACTTC. This rearrangement joins TRBV28 to TRBJ2-4; maybe TRBD2 (6 bases). Trimming shortened V by 8 bases and J by 0 bases, and 11 bases separated the two germline ends. Germline-derived CDR1 and CDR2 are MDHEN and SYDVKM. This CDR3 region has 14 residues. Full variable domain (outside the CDR3, taken from reference TRBV28 and TRBJ2-4): DVKVTQSSRYLVKRTGEKVFLECVQDMDHENMFWYRQDPGLGLRLIYFSYDVKMKEKGDIPEGYSVSREKKERFSLILESASTNQTSMYLCASRPGLAKNIQYFGAGTRLSVL.

The chain joins TRBV6-5 to TRBJ1-4; D uncertain. The CDR3 runs to 13 residues. Trimming removed 7 bases from V and 8 bases from J, with 14 bases in between. Germline values: CDR1 MNHEY, CDR2 SVGAGI. Written as DNA, the CDR3 is TGTGCCAGCACGTACGGGGTAGGAGAAAAACTGTTTTTT. Protein sequence: CASTYGVGEKLFF.

The J gene is TRBJ2-7, the V gene TRBV7-6, with 8 bases lining up with TRBD2. Germline CDR1 is SGHVS and CDR2 is FNYEAQ. The J segment lost 4 bases and the V segment lost 4 bases, leaving 15 bases of the junction unmatched. The CDR3 spans 17 residues. Written as DNA, the CDR3 is TGTGCCAGCAGCTATAGCGGTTCCAGCGGGAGATTGTACGAGCAGTACTTC. It yields the protein CASSYSGSSGRLYEQYF.

The V call is TRBV18, the J call TRBJ1-5, with D unclear. There are 13 residues in the CDR3. V lost 4 bases and J lost 6, with 10 bases in between. CDR1 and CDR2 from the germline V gene are KGHSH and LQKENI. CDR3 sequence: CASSLTSGQPQHF. In DNA, the CDR3 is TGTGCCAGCTCACTGACAAGTGGTCAGCCCCAGCATTTT.

V usage is TRBV19 and J usage is TRBJ2-7; a possible D gene is TRBD1 (5 bases). The V and J ends lost 3 bases and 3 bases respectively, with 9 bases between them. The CDR3 runs 13 residues. The germline CDR1 and CDR2 sequences are LNHDA and SQIVND (reference sequence). The CDR3: CASSISQGYEQYF. CDR3 nucleotide sequence: TGTGCCAGTAGTATCAGTCAGGGCTACGAGCAGTACTTC.

V gene TRBV7-9 combines with J gene TRBJ1-1; TRBD1 might be the D (6 bases). The V end was cut by 4 bases, the J end by 4 bases, with 10 bases between. The CDR3 is 13 amino acids. Germline values: CDR1 SEHNR, CDR2 FQNEAQ (reference sequence). The CDR3 reads CASSWGRGTEAFF. CDR3 coding DNA: TGTGCCAGCAGCTGGGGGCGAGGCACTGAAGCTTTCTTT.

The rearrangement links TRBV25-1 to TRBJ2-3; TRBD2 matches at 12 bases. The CDR3 totals 15 residues. The trim removed 6 bases at V and 6 bases at J, leaving 7 bases unmatched. Germline values: CDR1 MGHDK, CDR2 SYGVNS. CDR3 in amino acids: CASSGLAGLTDTQYF. Written as DNA, the CDR3 is TGTGCCAGCAGCGGACTAGCGGGACTTACGGATACGCAGTATTTT.

The chain uses TRBV30 and TRBJ2-7; 8 nucleotides agree with TRBD1. The ends lost 4 bases at V and 2 bases at J; junction bases unmatched: 1. The CDR3 is made up of 12 amino acids. Germline V gene data show CDR1 as GTSNPN and CDR2 as SVGIG (reference sequence). CDR3 sequence (DNA): TGTGCCTGGACAGGGGGCACCTACGAGCAGTACTTC. This gives the protein CAWTGGTYEQYF.

This sequence joins TRBV19 and TRBJ1-1; perhaps TRBD1 as D (6 bases). CDR1 is LNHDA, CDR2 SQIVND, per germline (reference sequence). This CDR3 contains 12 residues. Trimming stripped 2 bases from V and 10 bases from J, with 11 bases between. CDR3 nucleotides: TGTGCCAGTAGTATAAGGGGGTATGGAGCTTTCTTT. Amino acids: CASSIRGYGAFF.

This chain uses TRBV4-2 with TRBJ2-2; D uncertain. Trimming removed 1 base from V and 0 bases from J, with 12 bases in between. This CDR3 region has 17 residues. The germline V gene encodes CDR1 LGHNA and CDR2 YNFKEQ. CDR3 sequence reads: CASSQGDSGANTGELFF. The CDR3 region has the DNA TGTGCCAGCAGCCAAGGAGACTCCGGCGCGAACACCGGGGAGCTGTTTTTT.

The V gene is TRBV10-2, the J gene TRBJ2-3; TRBD2 aligns across 10 bases. CDR1 is WSHSY, CDR2 SAAADI, per germline. V lost 7 bases to trimming and J lost 7 bases; unmatched junction nucleotides: 11. The CDR3 extends over 15 amino acids. For the CDR3, the DNA is TGCGCCAGCAATCGAAGCGGGAGGGCCTCATATACGCAGTATTTT. It is translated as CASNRSGRASYTQYF.

The gene calls are TRBV4-2 and TRBJ2-3; D remains unclear. This CDR3 has 13 amino acids. CDR1 is LGHNA and CDR2 is YNFKEQ in the germline V gene. The germline V and J ends were trimmed by 1 base and 4 bases, with 6 bases remaining between them. CDR3 in amino acids: CASSQAPSDTQYF. CDR3 sequence (DNA): TGTGCCAGCAGCCAAGCTCCCTCAGATACGCAGTATTTT.

This sequence joins TRBV19 and TRBJ1-2, with unresolved D. The CDR3 consists of 14 residues. Germline V gene data show CDR1 as LNHDA and CDR2 as SQIVND (reference sequence). Trimming removed 1 base from V and 4 bases from J, with 10 bases in between. The DNA of the CDR3 is TGTGCCAGTAGTATAGGTGGGCTGTCCTATGGCTACACCTTC. Encoded protein: CASSIGGLSYGYTF.

V usage is TRBV7-9 and J usage is TRBJ2-2; D is perhaps TRBD1 (5 bases). V was pared by 3 bases and J by 2 bases, with 10 bases between. From germline, CDR1 is SEHNR and CDR2 FQNEAQ (reference sequence). The CDR3 is made up of 15 amino acids. CDR3 coding DNA: TGTGCCAGCAGCTTGGGCACAGGCAACACCGGGGAGCTGTTTTTT. The encoded protein is CASSLGTGNTGELFF.

The V and J genes are TRBV5-1 and TRBJ2-7; no definite D call. V shed 0 bases and J shed 2 bases, with 12 bases lying between them. The CDR3 runs to 15 residues. Germline CDR1 SGHRS, CDR2 YFSETQ. The CDR3 region has the DNA TGCGCCAGCAGCTTGGTAGGCACAGCTCCCTACGAGCAGTACTTC. This sequence encodes CASSLVGTAPYEQYF.

The chain carries TRBV27 and TRBJ2-2; 11 bases are a match to TRBD2. Per germline, CDR1 MNHEY and CDR2 SMNVEV (reference sequence). J lost 7 bases, V lost 7 bases, and 5 bases had no gene match. The CDR3 has 14 amino acids. CDR3 sequence reads: CASKGLAVVGELFF. The DNA for the CDR3 is TGTGCCAGCAAGGGACTAGCGGTGGTCGGGGAGCTGTTTTTT.